The following is a T cell receptor (beta chain) sequence with its context. Other DNA variants within this sample encode the same CDR3. The protocol was immunoSEQ multiplex PCR, while the TCRdb copy is restricted to in-frame clones and leaves out a portion. The data contain approximately 45,000 clones, about four fifths of them singletons. These data belong to a study of blood T cell repertoires in COVID-19. This clonotype originated in a woman aged 80 or over with acute or convalescent COVID-19. Sample: peripheral blood.

The CDR3 reads CASSLDRETEAFF. For the CDR3, the DNA is TGTGCCAGCAGCTTAGACAGGGAAACTGAAGCTTTCTTT. The V call is TRBV11-2, the J call TRBJ1-1; maybe TRBD1 (5 bases). Germline CDR1 is SGHAT and CDR2 is FQNNGV. The germline V and J ends were trimmed by 0 bases and 5 bases, with 7 bases remaining between them. The CDR3 extends over 13 amino acids.